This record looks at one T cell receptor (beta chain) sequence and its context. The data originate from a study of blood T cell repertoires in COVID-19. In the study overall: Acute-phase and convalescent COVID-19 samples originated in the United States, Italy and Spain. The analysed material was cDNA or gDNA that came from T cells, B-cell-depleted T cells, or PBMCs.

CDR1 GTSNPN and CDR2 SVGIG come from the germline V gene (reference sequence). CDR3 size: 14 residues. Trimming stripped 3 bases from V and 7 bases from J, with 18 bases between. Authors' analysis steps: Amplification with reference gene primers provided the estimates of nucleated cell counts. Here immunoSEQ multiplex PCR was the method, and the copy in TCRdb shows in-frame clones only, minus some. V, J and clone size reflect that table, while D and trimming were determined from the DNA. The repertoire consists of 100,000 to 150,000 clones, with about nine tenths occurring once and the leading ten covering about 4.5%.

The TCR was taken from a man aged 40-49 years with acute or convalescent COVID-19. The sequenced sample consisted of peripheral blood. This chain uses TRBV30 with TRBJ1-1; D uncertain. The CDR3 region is CAWSQTRVQVEAFF. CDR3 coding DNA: TGTGCCTGGAGCCAAACCCGGGTACAAGTTGAAGCTTTCTTT. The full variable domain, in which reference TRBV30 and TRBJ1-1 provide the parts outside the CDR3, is SQTIHQWPATLVQPVGSPLSLECTVEGTSNPNLYWYRQAAGRGLQLLFYSVGIGQISSEVPQNLSASRPQDRQFILSSKKLLLSDSGFYLCAWSQTRVQVEAFFGQGTRLTVV.